The 30 T cell receptor beta chains listed next were all sequenced from one sample in a study of shared clonotypes between healthy human individuals. Profiling relied on immunoSEQ multiplex PCR, and the TCRdb table lists in-frame clones only, not all of them. The sample contains some 2,400,000 clones, roughly 95% of which appear only once. Material for sequencing was naive CD4+ T cells sorted from blood. Stated subset: CD45RA+ positively selected. The receptors shown here come from a man younger than 35 in good health.

The chain joins TRBV7-9 to TRBJ1-1; 7 positions agree with TRBD1. The CDR3 is 13 residues long. Germline assignment: CDR1 SEHNR and CDR2 FQNEAQ (reference sequence). The V gene end was trimmed by 5 bases and the J gene end by 5 bases; junction bases not matched to a gene: 5. This CDR3 reads CASSQGGTTEAFF. CDR3 in DNA: TGTGCCAGCAGCCAGGGGGGAACGACTGAAGCTTTCTTT.

The rearrangement joins TRBV13 to TRBJ2-1; TRBD1 matches 9 bases. The CDR3 covers 16 residues. Germline assignment: CDR1 PRHDT and CDR2 FYEKMQ (reference sequence). The ends lost 5 bases at V and 9 bases at J; junction bases unmatched: 14. The CDR3 coding sequence is TGTGCCAGCAGCGAGATCGGACAGGGGCTTGGGGGTGAGCAGTTCTTC. Amino acids: CASSEIGQGLGGEQFF.

The rearrangement links TRBV4-1 to TRBJ2-6, with D maybe TRBD1 (5 bases). V was shortened by 3 bases and J by 4 bases, with 13 bases between the two germline ends. Germline V gives CDR1 MGHRA, CDR2 YSYEKL. There are 16 residues in the CDR3. In DNA, the CDR3 is TGCGCCAGCAGCCATACGGACACTTCAGGGGCCAACGTCCTGACTTTC. This codes for CASSHTDTSGANVLTF.

The chain is built from TRBV7-9 and TRBJ1-1, with 8 bases matching TRBD1. V trimming: 5 bases; J trimming: 3 bases; junction bases outside the gene matches: 11. The CDR3 sequence is 16 residues long. Germline-derived CDR1 and CDR2 are SEHNR and FQNEAQ (reference sequence). The CDR3 DNA sequence: TGTGCCAGCAGCCCTACTCAGGGGGCATCTCACACTGAAGCTTTCTTT. Translated: CASSPTQGASHTEAFF.

The chain uses TRBV4-1 and TRBJ1-4, with D hard to call. Trimming removed 0 bases from V and 2 bases from J, with 22 bases in between. Germline CDR1 reads MGHRA; CDR2 reads YSYEKL. The length of the CDR3 is 20 residues. CDR3 DNA sequence: TGCGCCAGCAGCCAAGAGAAGCCCCCCTCACTCAAGGCGACTAATGAAAAACTGTTTTTT. It translates to CASSQEKPPSLKATNEKLFF.

J is TRBJ2-7 and V is TRBV5-6; tentative D call: TRBD1 (6 bases). This CDR3 is 14 amino acids long. CDR1 and CDR2 (germline): SGHDT, YYEEEE. Trimming cost V 2 bases and J 3 bases, with 12 bases left between them. The CDR3 DNA is TGTGCCAGCAGCTTACCGGGACAAGACTACGAGCAGTACTTC. Protein product: CASSLPGQDYEQYF.

The V call is TRBV7-2, the J call TRBJ2-3; 11 bases align to TRBD2. The V segment lost 5 bases and the J segment 0 bases; nucleotides outside the gene matches: 7. The germline gives CDR1 SGHTA, CDR2 FQGNSA. The length of the CDR3 is 17 residues. The CDR3 DNA follows: TGTGCCAGCAGCGACGGGACTAGCGGAACTAGCACAGATACGCAGTATTTT. It specifies CASSDGTSGTSTDTQYF.

J is TRBJ1-5 and V is TRBV6-5, with D tentatively TRBD1 (5 bases). The CDR3 contains 14 residues. V lost 8 bases, J lost 4 bases, and 15 bases lay in between. Germline V gives CDR1 MNHEY, CDR2 SVGAGI. The DNA for the CDR3 is TGTGCCAGCGGAGACAGTGGGGGGAATCAGCCCCAGCATTTT. Its translation: CASGDSGGNQPQHF.

J is TRBJ1-2 and V is TRBV13; 9 positions match TRBD1. Germline values: CDR1 PRHDT, CDR2 FYEKMQ (reference sequence). There are 17 residues in the CDR3. Trimming took 3 bases from V and 0 from J; bases not matched to a gene: 8. In DNA form, the CDR3 reads TGTGCCAGCAGCTTCTATTTTACAGGGGGCACTAACTATGGCTACACCTTC. This codes for CASSFYFTGGTNYGYTF.

The chain joins TRBV30 to TRBJ1-2; D gene ambiguous. The V end was cut by 2 bases, the J end by 0 bases, with 10 bases between. CDR1 GTSNPN and CDR2 SVGIG come from the germline V gene (reference sequence). This CDR3 has 14 amino acids. The CDR3 spells CAWSLGVANYGYTF. The DNA of the CDR3 is TGTGCCTGGAGTCTCGGGGTGGCTAACTATGGCTACACCTTC.

The genes are TRBV5-1 and TRBJ1-1; 9 bases map to TRBD1. The CDR3 runs 14 residues. Trimming took 4 bases from V and 4 from J; bases not matched to a gene: 5. CDR1 is SGHRS and CDR2 is YFSETQ in the germline V gene. The CDR3 DNA reads TGCGCCAGCAGCGGTAGACAGGGGGGCACTGAAGCTTTCTTT. Amino acid sequence: CASSGRQGGTEAFF.

The chain links TRBV30 to TRBJ1-1; possibly TRBD1 for D (5 bases). CDR1 GTSNPN and CDR2 SVGIG come from the germline V gene (reference sequence). The CDR3 sequence is 14 residues long. Between the trimmed V and J ends, which lost 1 base and 1 base, there was a span of 10 bases. This chain's CDR3 is CAWSDEGKNTEAFF. The CDR3 coding sequence is TGTGCCTGGAGTGACGAGGGGAAGAACACTGAAGCTTTCTTT. The full variable domain, rest sourced from reference TRBV30 and TRBJ1-1, is SQTIHQWPATLVQPVGSPLSLECTVEGTSNPNLYWYRQAAGRGLQLLFYSVGIGQISSEVPQNLSASRPQDRQFILSSKKLLLSDSGFYLCAWSDEGKNTEAFFGQGTRLTVV.

This clone has a single count. The rearrangement links TRBV9 to TRBJ2-1; 8 bases are shared with TRBD2. Germline assignment: CDR1 SGDLS and CDR2 YYNGEE. V gave up 1 base and J gave up 6 bases; unmatched junction bases: 9. This CDR3 has 16 amino acids. CDR3 protein: CASSVSSGTSPNEQFF. Here the CDR3 DNA reads TGTGCCAGCAGCGTATCTTCTGGGACTAGTCCCAATGAGCAGTTCTTC.

This CDR3 reads CASSMTGTGGSYEQYF. As DNA, the CDR3 is TGTGCCAGCAGCATGACAGGGACAGGGGGCTCCTACGAGCAGTACTTC. The chain joins TRBV27 to TRBJ2-7; 11 bases agree with TRBD1. After removal of 6 bases from V and 0 bases from J, the junction contained 7 bases not matched to a gene. From germline, CDR1 is MNHEY and CDR2 SMNVEV (reference sequence). The CDR3 runs to 16 residues.

A word on this clone: Different DNA sequences within this sample yield the same CDR3. The genes are TRBV28 and TRBJ1-4; 9 bases align to TRBD1. V shed 4 bases, J shed 3 bases, and the junction held 3 bases outside the gene matches. The CDR3 covers 15 residues. Germline V gives CDR1 MDHEN, CDR2 SYDVKM. CDR3 sequence: CASSSTGGPNEKLFF. CDR3 in DNA: TGTGCCAGCAGTTCGACAGGGGGTCCTAATGAAAAACTGTTTTTT. The entire variable domain, with the rest obtained from reference TRBV28 and TRBJ1-4, is as follows: DVKVTQSSRYLVKRTGEKVFLECVQDMDHENMFWYRQDPGLGLRLIYFSYDVKMKEKGDIPEGYSVSREKKERFSLILESASTNQTSMYLCASSSTGGPNEKLFFGSGTQLSVL.

The chain recombines TRBV10-3 with TRBJ2-7, with TRBD2 matching over 8 bases. This CDR3 has 16 amino acids. The V segment lost 0 bases and the J segment 2 bases; nucleotides outside the gene matches: 6. Per germline, CDR1 ENHRY and CDR2 SYGVKD. The chain's CDR3 is CAISESDSGGTYEQYF. For the CDR3, the DNA is TGTGCCATCAGTGAGTCGGACAGCGGGGGTACCTACGAGCAGTACTTC.

The rearrangement uses TRBV20-1 and TRBJ1-1; D uncertain. Per the germline V gene, CDR1 is DFQATT and CDR2 is SNEGSKA (reference sequence). The CDR3 extends over 11 amino acids. The CDR3 loop is CLPRGNTEAFF. The CDR3 DNA reads TGCCTACCCCGGGGGAACACTGAAGCTTTCTTT.

This clone was seen a single time. Other DNA sequences from this sample encode an identical CDR3 as well. The chain recombines TRBV6-5 with TRBJ2-5; 7 nucleotides line up with TRBD2. The CDR3 totals 14 residues. The J segment lost 5 bases and the V segment lost 3 bases, leaving 6 bases of the junction unmatched. Germline CDR1 reads MNHEY; CDR2 reads SVGAGI. CDR3 sequence: CASSYGGGRETQYF. DNA for the CDR3: TGTGCCAGCAGTTATGGGGGGGGTAGGGAGACCCAGTACTTC.

The chain links TRBV6-1 to TRBJ1-3, with 10 bases that match TRBD1. Germline-derived CDR1 and CDR2 are MNHNS and SASEGT. CDR3 size: 15 residues. The V segment lost 6 bases and the J segment 4 bases; nucleotides outside the gene matches: 6. The CDR3 bases are TGTGCCAGCAGACCGACAGGGGGCGAAGGAAACACCATATATTTT. Translation gives CASRPTGGEGNTIYF.

The chain is built from TRBV11-3 and TRBJ2-2; a weak D match, TRBD2 (6 bases). V lost 2 bases, J lost 6 bases, and 10 bases lay in between. The V gene's germline CDR1 is SGHNT and CDR2 YENEEA. The CDR3 is made up of 14 amino acids. For the CDR3, the DNA is TGTGCCAGCAGCTTAAACCGGGACTCCGGGGAGCTGTTTTTT. Translation gives CASSLNRDSGELFF.

V and J are TRBV5-4 and TRBJ1-4; D is undetermined. The CDR3 length is 15 residues. CDR1 is SGHNT and CDR2 is YYREEE in the germline V gene (reference sequence). V dropped 1 base and J dropped 8 bases, with 15 bases sitting between them. For the CDR3, the DNA is TGTGCCAGCAGCTTGCCATGGACCACGGCGGAAAAACTGTTTTTT. Translation: CASSLPWTTAEKLFF.

V usage is TRBV15 and J usage is TRBJ1-6; D not resolved. CDR1 is LNHNV, CDR2 YYDKDF, per germline (reference sequence). This CDR3 spans 16 amino acids. V lost 1 base and J 3 bases, leaving 10 bases between the germline ends. CDR3 residues: CATSRAAEDYNSPLHF. The CDR3 DNA follows: TGTGCCACCAGCAGAGCGGCCGAGGACTATAATTCACCCCTCCACTTT.

Only one count was recorded for this clone. The rearrangement links TRBV28 to TRBJ1-2, with a possible D match to TRBD1 (5 bases). Germline lookup yields CDR1 MDHEN and CDR2 SYDVKM. The CDR3 runs 13 residues. V was pared by 8 bases and J by 4 bases, with 14 bases between. The CDR3 is CASAAGPPYGYTF. The CDR3 bases are TGTGCCAGCGCGGCGGGGCCCCCCTATGGCTACACCTTC.

In the case of this clone: Other DNA sequences in the sample encode the same CDR3. The V call is TRBV7-9, the J call TRBJ1-1; 8 positions match TRBD1. The junction had 2 bases not matched to a gene; V was cut back by 2 bases and J by 0 bases. The germline V gene has CDR1 SEHNR and CDR2 FQNEAQ (reference sequence). The CDR3 contains 15 residues. The CDR3 region is CASSLTGGMNTEAFF. CDR3 DNA sequence: TGTGCCAGCAGCTTAACAGGGGGGATGAACACTGAAGCTTTCTTT.

This chain links TRBV4-3 with TRBJ2-7; no firm D call. V lost 0 bases and J lost 2, with 8 bases in between. CDR1 LGHNA and CDR2 YSLEER come from the germline V gene. The CDR3 loop spans 14 amino acids. The CDR3 coding sequence is TGCGCCAGCAGCCAAGAACCCCAGGCCTACGAGCAGTACTTC. Protein product: CASSQEPQAYEQYF.

This clone was counted only a few times. The chain links TRBV4-2 to TRBJ2-5; tentatively, D is TRBD1 or TRBD2 (5 bases each). This CDR3 contains 13 residues. Germline V gene lookup returns CDR1 LGHNA and CDR2 YNFKEQ. The V and J ends lost 4 bases and 5 bases respectively, with 11 bases between them. CDR3 sequence: CASSPGRAETQYF. The CDR3 bases are TGTGCCAGCAGCCCAGGGAGAGCGGAGACCCAGTACTTC.

A word on this clone: This same CDR3 is encoded by further DNA sequences in the sample. The chain combines TRBV10-2 with TRBJ1-2; D is uncertain. The CDR3 has 13 amino acids. V gave up 8 bases and J gave up 3 bases, with 13 bases separating them. Germline V gene lookup returns CDR1 WSHSY and CDR2 SAAADI. The CDR3 loop is CASSDGRDYGYTF. CDR3 nucleotide sequence: TGCGCCAGCTCCGACGGACGGGACTATGGCTACACCTTC.

The chain joins TRBV6-1 to TRBJ2-7, with 7 nucleotides matching TRBD2. CDR3 length equals 17 residues. The V segment lost 4 bases and the J segment 9 bases; nucleotides outside the gene matches: 21. Looked up from germline, CDR1 is MNHNS and CDR2 is SASEGT. The CDR3 loop reads CASSVESSGLIPTMQYF. DNA for the CDR3: TGTGCCAGCAGTGTCGAATCTAGCGGACTTATTCCTACGATGCAGTACTTC.

The chain links TRBV2 to TRBJ2-7; TRBD2 matches at 12 bases. V trimming: 10 bases; J trimming: 3 bases; junction bases outside the gene matches: 10. The CDR3 consists of 15 residues. CDR1 SNHLY and CDR2 FYNNEI come from the germline V gene. CDR3 sequence reads: CATRLAGVGNYEQYF. The CDR3 DNA sequence: TGTGCCACAAGACTAGCGGGAGTTGGTAACTACGAGCAGTACTTC.

The chain is built from TRBV5-8 and TRBJ2-3; D is unresolved. This CDR3 contains 14 residues. V was trimmed by 4 bases and J by 1 base, leaving 10 bases between them. Germline V gene data show CDR1 as SGHTS and CDR2 as YDEGEE. The CDR3 DNA follows: TGTGCCAGCAGCATATTACCGGGCACAGATACGCAGTATTTT. Amino acid sequence: CASSILPGTDTQYF.